What follows are 24 T cell receptor beta chains derived from one specimen sequenced in a study of cytomegalovirus exposure and HLA in healthy donors. Primers included in the PCR were 60 Vbeta and 13 Jbeta primers. Produced via immunoSEQ multiplex PCR; TCRdb's table is partial and in-frame only. The sample gives about 160,000 clones, approximately 78% of which show up once; roughly 7.6% is in the top ten. Specimen: PBMCs. Every receptor here comes from a woman in her 30s in good health and CMV-seropositive.

This clone was recorded at least ten times. The chain recombines TRBV4-3 with TRBJ2-3; D remains unclear. The CDR3 is 14 amino acids. The V gene lost 0 bases and the J gene lost 3 bases, with 7 bases spanning the gap. From germline, CDR1 is LGHNA and CDR2 YSLEER. The DNA for the CDR3 is TGCGCCAGCAGCCAAGAGTCCCCTACAGATACGCAGTATTTT. Its translation is CASSQESPTDTQYF.

The chain employs TRBV5-1 and TRBJ1-2; 10 positions match TRBD1. CDR3 size: 13 residues. V shed 4 bases and J 8 bases; nucleotides not matched to a gene: 5. From germline, CDR1 is SGHRS and CDR2 YFSETQ. The CDR3 spells CASSDRGPIGYTF. The CDR3 region has the DNA TGCGCCAGCAGCGACAGGGGGCCAATCGGCTACACCTTC.

The rearrangement joins TRBV4-2 to TRBJ2-1, with 7 positions matching TRBD2. The germline V gene has CDR1 LGHNA and CDR2 YNFKEQ. V gave up 4 bases and J gave up 8 bases; unmatched junction bases: 5. The CDR3 loop spans 13 amino acids. CDR3 sequence reads: CASSRRRGDEQFF. CDR3 nucleotide sequence: TGTGCCAGCAGCCGTCGACGGGGGGATGAGCAGTTCTTC.

Only a few counts were recorded for this clone. The V and J genes are TRBV6-5 and TRBJ1-2, with D possibly TRBD1 on 5 matching bases. The V gene's germline CDR1 is MNHEY and CDR2 SVGAGI. The CDR3 has 13 residues. V was clipped by 6 bases and J by 4 bases, with 12 bases between them. The DNA for the CDR3 is TGTGCCAGCAGAACTACAGGACCCTATGGCTACACCTTC. Translating it yields CASRTTGPYGYTF.

The J gene is TRBJ2-5, the V gene TRBV5-5; D ambiguous. The CDR3 consists of 13 residues. Germline V gene data show CDR1 as SGHKS and CDR2 as YYEKEE (reference sequence). Trimming shortened V by 0 bases and J by 3 bases, and 6 bases separated the two germline ends. The CDR3 DNA reads as TGTGCCAGCAGCTTGGACAGAAAAGAGACCCAGTACTTC. It encodes CASSLDRKETQYF.

CDR3 coding DNA: TGCGCCAGCAGGAGGACTAGCGAGACCCAGTACTTC. It translates to CASRRTSETQYF. This chain connects TRBV5-1 to TRBJ2-5; 8 nucleotides align to TRBD2. V shed 5 bases and J 5 bases; nucleotides not matched to a gene: 2. Germline V lookup: CDR1 SGHRS, CDR2 YFSETQ. The CDR3 totals 12 residues.

This sequence joins TRBV2 and TRBJ2-7, with 7 bases lining up with TRBD1. V was clipped by 5 bases and J by 5 bases; unmatched bases: 12. Germline-derived CDR1 and CDR2 are SNHLY and FYNNEI. The CDR3 runs to 15 residues. The chain's CDR3 is CASSWGTATFDEQYF. In DNA form, the CDR3 reads TGTGCCAGCAGTTGGGGGACAGCGACTTTCGACGAGCAGTACTTC. Variable domain in full (rest from reference TRBV2 and TRBJ2-7): EPEVTQTPSHQVTQMGQEVILRCVPISNHLYFYWYRQILGQKVEFLVSFYNNEISEKSEIFDDQFSVERPDGSNFTLKIRSTKLEDSAMYFCASSWGTATFDEQYFGPGTRLTVT.

The chain carries TRBV7-9 and TRBJ2-3; TRBD2 matches 11 bases. The CDR3 runs 14 residues. Germline values: CDR1 SEHNR, CDR2 FQNEAQ (reference sequence). J was trimmed by 6 bases and V by 3 bases; bases with no gene match: 2. The CDR3 nucleotides read TGTGCCAGCAGCTTTAGCGGGGGGGCGGATACGCAGTATTTT. Its protein is CASSFSGGADTQYF.

This clone was found a few times. The chain has TRBV7-9 and TRBJ1-1; D gene uncertain. Trimming left V 0 bases short and J 9 bases short, with 14 bases between. This CDR3 has 14 amino acids. Germline V gives CDR1 SEHNR, CDR2 FQNEAQ (reference sequence). The CDR3 loop reads CASSLAGRQSKAFF. The CDR3, as DNA: TGTGCCAGCAGCTTAGCTGGGCGTCAGTCGAAAGCTTTCTTT.

This chain connects TRBV9 to TRBJ1-4; 11 bases align to TRBD1. V shed 0 bases, J shed 0 bases, and the junction held 4 bases outside the gene matches. The CDR3 length is 18 residues. CDR1 is SGDLS, CDR2 YYNGEE, per germline. The CDR3: CASSVGTGGFSTNEKLFF. Here the CDR3 DNA reads TGTGCCAGCAGCGTAGGGACAGGGGGCTTTTCAACTAATGAAAAACTGTTTTTT. The full variable domain, in which reference TRBV9 and TRBJ1-4 provide the parts outside the CDR3, is DSGVTQTPKHLITATGQRVTLRCSPRSGDLSVYWYQQSLDQGLQFLIQYYNGEERAKGNILERFSAQQFPDLHSELNLSSLELGDSALYFCASSVGTGGFSTNEKLFFGSGTQLSVL.

The chain is built from TRBV18 and TRBJ2-2; 7 positions match TRBD1. In germline, CDR1 is KGHSH, CDR2 LQKENI. V gave up 3 bases and J gave up 0 bases; unmatched junction bases: 1. The CDR3 runs to 15 residues. CDR3 sequence reads: CASSPQGANTGELFF. CDR3 in DNA: TGTGCCAGCTCACCCCAGGGGGCGAACACCGGGGAGCTGTTTTTT.

The V call is TRBV27, the J call TRBJ1-2; D perhaps matches TRBD1 (5 bases). Germline lookup yields CDR1 MNHEY and CDR2 SMNVEV (reference sequence). V was pared by 5 bases and J by 7 bases, with 17 bases between. The CDR3 is made up of 14 amino acids. CDR3 bases: TGTGCCAGCAGTCTAAATTCAGGGCGGCGTGGCTACACCTTC. It codes for CASSLNSGRRGYTF.

This clone has only a few counts. Different DNA sequences within this sample yield the same CDR3. The J gene is TRBJ2-7, the V gene TRBV18; 8 nucleotides align to TRBD1. Germline CDR1 reads KGHSH; CDR2 reads LQKENI. Trimming removed 6 bases from V and 5 bases from J; junction bases left unmatched: 6. This CDR3 contains 13 residues. The CDR3, as DNA: TGTGCCAGCTCCCCTGGGACAGGCCACGAGCAGTACTTC. It yields the protein CASSPGTGHEQYF.

This sequence joins TRBV9 and TRBJ2-3; D is unclear. V lost 1 base to trimming and J lost 4 bases, with 7 bases between them. CDR3 length: 13 residues. Per the germline V gene, CDR1 is SGDLS and CDR2 is YYNGEE. Here the CDR3 reads CASSVRIADTQYF. The CDR3 DNA reads as TGTGCCAGCAGCGTACGTATAGCAGATACGCAGTATTTT.

This chain connects TRBV27 to TRBJ2-7; D might be TRBD1 (5 bases). The CDR3 spans 15 residues. Looked up from germline, CDR1 is MNHEY and CDR2 is SMNVEV (reference sequence). V was cut by 3 bases and J by 1 base, with 13 bases left in between. CDR3 amino acids: CASSFSPGISYEQYF. CDR3 bases: TGTGCCAGCAGTTTTTCCCCAGGGATTTCCTACGAGCAGTACTTC.

V is TRBV7-8 and J is TRBJ1-3; possibly TRBD1 for D (5 bases). Germline V CDR1 and CDR2: SGHVS, FQNEAQ. V was cut by 2 bases and J by 2 bases, with 19 bases left in between. The CDR3 extends over 18 amino acids. CDR3 loop: CASSLFARLDSAGNTIYF. CDR3 DNA sequence: TGTGCCAGCAGCTTATTTGCCCGATTAGACAGCGCTGGAAACACCATATATTTT.

This chain joins TRBV19 and TRBJ1-5, with 8 bases that match TRBD1. The CDR3 has 14 amino acids. The J segment lost 5 bases and the V segment lost 4 bases, leaving 4 bases of the junction unmatched. The germline V gene has CDR1 LNHDA and CDR2 SQIVND (reference sequence). CDR3 DNA sequence: TGTGCCAGTAGTAGGGGACAGGCCGATCAGCCCCAGCATTTT. Translating gives CASSRGQADQPQHF.

The chain has TRBV5-4 and TRBJ2-1; D uncertain. The CDR3 contains 14 residues. Germline loops: CDR1 SGHNT, CDR2 YYREEE (reference sequence). With 6 bases removed from V and 0 bases from J, the gap between germline ends came to 10 bases. The CDR3 loop reads CASTIESSYNEQFF. CDR3 bases: TGTGCCAGCACCATTGAGAGCTCCTACAATGAGCAGTTCTTC. Filled out from reference TRBV5-4 and TRBJ2-1, the complete variable domain reads ETGVTQSPTHLIKTRGQQVTLRCSSQSGHNTVSWYQQALGQGPQFIFQYYREEENGRGNFPPRFSGLQFPNYSSELNVNALELDDSALYLCASTIESSYNEQFFGPGTRLTVL.

The rearrangement links TRBV28 to TRBJ2-5, with no clear D. Germline loops: CDR1 MDHEN, CDR2 SYDVKM. Trimming stripped 2 bases from V and 2 bases from J, with 9 bases between. The CDR3 is made up of 14 amino acids. CDR3 nucleotides: TGTGCCAGCAGTTTAGTTCGAGAACAAGAGACCCAGTACTTC. It encodes CASSLVREQETQYF. The whole variable domain, remainder taken from reference TRBV28 and TRBJ2-5, is DVKVTQSSRYLVKRTGEKVFLECVQDMDHENMFWYRQDPGLGLRLIYFSYDVKMKEKGDIPEGYSVSREKKERFSLILESASTNQTSMYLCASSLVREQETQYFGPGTRLLVL.

The V call is TRBV5-6, the J call TRBJ1-4; 8 bases align to TRBD1. The trim removed 3 bases at V and 8 bases at J, leaving 9 bases unmatched. The germline gives CDR1 SGHDT, CDR2 YYEEEE. The CDR3 has 15 amino acids. The CDR3 sequence is CASSSFRQGQEKLFF. The CDR3 bases are TGTGCCAGCAGCTCGTTTAGACAGGGGCAGGAAAAACTGTTTTTT.

CDR3 DNA sequence: TGTGCCAGCAGCAACCCTAAGACTAGCGGGGGATCTGAGACCCAGTACTTC. It is translated as CASSNPKTSGGSETQYF. The genes are TRBV28 and TRBJ2-5; 12 bases are shared with TRBD2. V dropped 6 bases and J dropped 5; count of bases not matched to a gene: 13. This CDR3 has 17 residues. CDR1 and CDR2 (germline): MDHEN, SYDVKM.

V is TRBV7-9 and J is TRBJ1-5, with a possible D match to TRBD1 (6 bases). V lost 2 bases to trimming and J lost 2 bases, with 7 bases between them. Germline CDR1 SEHNR, CDR2 FQNEAQ (reference sequence). This CDR3 spans 14 amino acids. The CDR3 nucleotides read TGTGCCAGCAGCTTAAACAGGGGCAATCAGCCCCAGCATTTT. This gives the protein CASSLNRGNQPQHF.

The V call is TRBV7-9, the J call TRBJ1-2; D remains ambiguous. With 4 bases removed from V and 4 bases from J, the gap between germline ends came to 10 bases. Germline values: CDR1 SEHNR, CDR2 FQNEAQ (reference sequence). The CDR3 runs 13 residues. This CDR3 is CASSSPAGYGYTF. Written as DNA, the CDR3 is TGTGCCAGCAGCTCTCCTGCAGGCTATGGCTACACCTTC.

The chain has TRBV12-5 and TRBJ1-6; 7 nucleotides align to TRBD1. Germline trimming cut 1 base from V and 10 bases from J; bases unmatched to any gene: 4. The length of the CDR3 is 14 residues. The germline CDR1 and CDR2 sequences are LGHNT and FRNRAP. The CDR3 protein is CASGLEGAESPLHF. The CDR3 DNA follows: TGTGCTAGTGGTTTGGAGGGGGCGGAATCACCCCTCCACTTT.